This record looks at one TCR beta chain sequence and its context. Some clones are missing from TCRdb's copy, which holds only in-frame ones; the method was immunoSEQ multiplex PCR. The data contain tens of thousands of clones, approximately 86% of them singletons. The entry originates in a study of blood T cell repertoires in COVID-19. Turning to the study itself: Some COVID-19 samples were acute and others convalescent; all came from the United States, Italy and Spain. PBMCs, B-cell-depleted T cells, or T cells were the source of the cDNA or gDNA that made up the material.

The CDR3 totals 13 residues. CDR1 is ENHRY, CDR2 SYGVKD, per germline. V lost 10 bases and J 4 bases, leaving 16 bases between the germline ends. The rearrangement links TRBV10-3 to TRBJ1-1; no reliable D call. The material sequenced was peripheral blood. The clonotype comes from a man between 70 and 80 years old with acute or convalescent COVID-19. DNA of the CDR3: TGTGCCACTCATTCCCGGGAAGGCACTGAAGCTTTCTTT. Translating gives CATHSREGTEAFF.